The sequence of this TCR beta chain was determined in a study of blood T cell repertoires in COVID-19. For the study at large: Whether acute or convalescent, the COVID-19 samples came from the United States, Italy and Spain.

CDR1 and CDR2 from the germline V gene are SNHLY and FYNNEI. Trimming removed 2 bases at V and 3 bases at J, with 11 bases between. The CDR3 is 15 residues long. Per the study methods: Amplification from reference gene primers served as the basis for estimated nucleated cell counts. Sequencing was performed with immunoSEQ multiplex PCR; in TCRdb, only in-frame clones are kept and a portion is missing. V and J calls and clone size are given by that table; D and trimming were obtained from the DNA. The sample carries about 140,000 clones, approximately 85% recorded once. Sequencing was performed on peripheral blood. The clonotype was recovered from a man aged 50 to 60 with acute or convalescent COVID-19. The chain carries TRBV2 and TRBJ1-3; possibly TRBD1 for D (5 bases). CDR3: CASSEFDRNGNTIYF. The CDR3 DNA reads TGTGCCAGCAGTGAATTCGACAGAAATGGAAACACCATATATTTT.